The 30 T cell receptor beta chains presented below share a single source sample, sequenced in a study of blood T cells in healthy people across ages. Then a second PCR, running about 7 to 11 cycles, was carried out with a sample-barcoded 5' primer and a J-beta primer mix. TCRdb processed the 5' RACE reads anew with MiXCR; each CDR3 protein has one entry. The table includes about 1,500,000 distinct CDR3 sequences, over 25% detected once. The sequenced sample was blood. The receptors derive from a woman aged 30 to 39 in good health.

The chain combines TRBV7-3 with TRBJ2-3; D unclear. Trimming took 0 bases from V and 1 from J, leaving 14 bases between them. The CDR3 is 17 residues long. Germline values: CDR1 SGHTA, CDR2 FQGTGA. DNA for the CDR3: TGTGCCAGCAGCTTAACCCCTCCGGGCACGGGCACAGATACGCAGTATTTT. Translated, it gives CASSLTPPGTGTDTQYF.

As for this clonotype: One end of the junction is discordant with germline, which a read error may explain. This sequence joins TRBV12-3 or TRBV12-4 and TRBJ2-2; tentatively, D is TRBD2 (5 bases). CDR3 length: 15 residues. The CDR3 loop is CASSPGPANTGERFF. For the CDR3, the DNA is TGTGCCAGCAGTCCCGGCCCCGCGAACACCGGGGAGCGGTTTTTT.

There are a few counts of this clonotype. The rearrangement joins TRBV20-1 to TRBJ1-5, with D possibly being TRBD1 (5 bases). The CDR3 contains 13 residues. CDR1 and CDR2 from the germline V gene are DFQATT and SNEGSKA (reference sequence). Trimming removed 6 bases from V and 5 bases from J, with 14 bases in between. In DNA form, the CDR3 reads TGCAGTGCCCACCTGAGGGGAGATCAGCCCCAGCATTTT. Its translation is CSAHLRGDQPQHF.

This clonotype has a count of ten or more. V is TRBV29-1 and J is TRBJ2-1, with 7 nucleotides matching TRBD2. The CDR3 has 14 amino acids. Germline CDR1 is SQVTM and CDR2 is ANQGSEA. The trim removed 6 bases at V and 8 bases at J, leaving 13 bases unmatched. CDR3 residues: CSVELAASGDEQFF. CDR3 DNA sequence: TGCAGCGTAGAACTAGCCGCTAGCGGCGATGAGCAGTTCTTC.

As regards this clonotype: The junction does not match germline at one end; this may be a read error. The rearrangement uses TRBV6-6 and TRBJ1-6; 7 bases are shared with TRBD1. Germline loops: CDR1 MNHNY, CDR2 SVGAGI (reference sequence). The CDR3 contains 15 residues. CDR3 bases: TGTGCCAGCAGTTTGACGACAGGGAAGGGCTCACTCCTCCACTTT. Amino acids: CASSLTTGKGSLLHF.

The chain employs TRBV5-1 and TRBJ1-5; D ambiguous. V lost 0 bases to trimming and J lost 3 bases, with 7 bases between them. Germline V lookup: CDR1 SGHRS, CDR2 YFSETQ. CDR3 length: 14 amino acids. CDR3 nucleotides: TGCGCCAGCAGCTTGGGGAAGATCAATCAGCCCCAGCATTTT. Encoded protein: CASSLGKINQPQHF.

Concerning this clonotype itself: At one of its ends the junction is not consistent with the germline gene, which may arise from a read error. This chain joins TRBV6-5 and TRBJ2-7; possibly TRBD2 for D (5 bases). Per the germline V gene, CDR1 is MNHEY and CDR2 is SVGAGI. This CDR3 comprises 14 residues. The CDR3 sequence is CANSYSTGMVGQYF. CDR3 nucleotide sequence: TGTGCCAACAGTTACTCGACCGGGATGGTCGGGCAGTACTTC.

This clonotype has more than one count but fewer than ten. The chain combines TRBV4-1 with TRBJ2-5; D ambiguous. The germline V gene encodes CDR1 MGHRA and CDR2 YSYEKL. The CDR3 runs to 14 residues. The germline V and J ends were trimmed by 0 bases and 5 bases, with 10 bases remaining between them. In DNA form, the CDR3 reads TGCGCCAGCAGCCAAGATCCAGCGTTGGAGACCCAGTACTTC. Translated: CASSQDPALETQYF.

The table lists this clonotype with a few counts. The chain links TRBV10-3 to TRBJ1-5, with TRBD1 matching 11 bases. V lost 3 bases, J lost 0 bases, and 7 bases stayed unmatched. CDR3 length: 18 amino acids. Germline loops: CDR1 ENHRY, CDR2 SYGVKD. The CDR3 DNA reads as TGTGCCATCAGTGAACCCGGGACAGGGGGATATAGCAATCAGCCCCAGCATTTT. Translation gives CAISEPGTGGYSNQPQHF.

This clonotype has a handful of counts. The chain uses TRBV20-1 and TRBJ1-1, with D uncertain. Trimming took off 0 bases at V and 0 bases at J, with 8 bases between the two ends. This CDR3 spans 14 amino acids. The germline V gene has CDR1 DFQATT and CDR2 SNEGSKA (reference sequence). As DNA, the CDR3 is TGCAGTGCTAGAGATAGGACCGTGAACACTGAAGCTTTCTTT. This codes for CSARDRTVNTEAFF.

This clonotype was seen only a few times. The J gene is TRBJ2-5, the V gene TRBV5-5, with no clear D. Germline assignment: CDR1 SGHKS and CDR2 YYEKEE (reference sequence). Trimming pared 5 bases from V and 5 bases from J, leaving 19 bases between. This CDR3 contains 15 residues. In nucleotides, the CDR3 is TGTGCCAGCAGAAGGACGGTCGTAATGGACGAGACCCAGTACTTC. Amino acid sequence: CASRRTVVMDETQYF.

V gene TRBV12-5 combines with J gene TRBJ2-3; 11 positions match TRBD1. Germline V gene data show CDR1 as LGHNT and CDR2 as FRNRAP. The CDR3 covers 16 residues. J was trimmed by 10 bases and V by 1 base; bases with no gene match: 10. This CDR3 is CASGLAWDRGFEAQYF. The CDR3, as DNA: TGTGCTAGTGGTTTGGCCTGGGACAGGGGGTTCGAGGCGCAGTATTTT.

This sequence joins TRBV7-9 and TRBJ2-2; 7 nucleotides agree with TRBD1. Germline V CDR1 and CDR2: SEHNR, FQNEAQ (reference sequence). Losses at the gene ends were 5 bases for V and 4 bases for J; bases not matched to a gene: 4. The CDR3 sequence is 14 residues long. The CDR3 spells CASSPGTATGELFF. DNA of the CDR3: TGTGCCAGCAGCCCCGGGACAGCCACCGGGGAGCTGTTTTTT.

CDR3 DNA: TGTGCCAGCAGCCAAGATTCCCCTCGTCGGGGCGAGCAGTACTTC. As protein: CASSQDSPRRGEQYF. J is TRBJ2-7 and V is TRBV3-1, with D tentatively TRBD2 (5 bases). Trimming removed 0 bases at V and 6 bases at J, with 15 bases between. CDR1 is LGHDT, CDR2 YNNKEL, per germline (reference sequence). The CDR3 runs 15 residues.

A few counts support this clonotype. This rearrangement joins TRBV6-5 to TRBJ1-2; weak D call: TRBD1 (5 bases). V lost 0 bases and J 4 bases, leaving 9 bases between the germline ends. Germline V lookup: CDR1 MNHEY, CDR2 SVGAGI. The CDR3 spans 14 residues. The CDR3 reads CASSYSGGGYGYTF. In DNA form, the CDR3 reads TGTGCCAGCAGTTACTCGGGGGGAGGCTATGGCTACACCTTC.

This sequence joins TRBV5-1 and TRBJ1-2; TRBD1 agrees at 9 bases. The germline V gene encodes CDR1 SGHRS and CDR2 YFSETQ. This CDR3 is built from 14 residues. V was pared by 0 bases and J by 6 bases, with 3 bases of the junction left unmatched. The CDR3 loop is CASSLDRGQDGYTF. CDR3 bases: TGCGCCAGCAGCTTGGACAGGGGGCAGGATGGCTACACCTTC.

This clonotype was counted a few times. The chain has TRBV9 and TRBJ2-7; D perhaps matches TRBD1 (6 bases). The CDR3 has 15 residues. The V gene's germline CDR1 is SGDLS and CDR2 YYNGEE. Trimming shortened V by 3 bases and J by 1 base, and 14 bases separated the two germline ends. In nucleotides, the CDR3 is TGTGCCAGCAGCGACGGAACAGGGCCTTCCTACGAGCAGTACTTC. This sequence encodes CASSDGTGPSYEQYF.

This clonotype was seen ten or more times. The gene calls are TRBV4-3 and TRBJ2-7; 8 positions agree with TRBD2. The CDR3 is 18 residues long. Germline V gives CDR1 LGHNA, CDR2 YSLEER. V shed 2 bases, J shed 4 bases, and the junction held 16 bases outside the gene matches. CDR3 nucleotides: TGCGCCAGCAGCCAACGGGGGATAGGGAGCGGGAGTTCGTACGAGCAGTACTTC. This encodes CASSQRGIGSGSSYEQYF.

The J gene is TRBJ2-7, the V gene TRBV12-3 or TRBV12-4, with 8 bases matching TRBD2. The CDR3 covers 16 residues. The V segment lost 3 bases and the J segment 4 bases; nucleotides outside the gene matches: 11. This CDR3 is CASSFFGRGRVYEQYF. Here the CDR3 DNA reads TGTGCCAGCAGTTTTTTCGGGAGGGGGAGAGTATACGAGCAGTACTTC.

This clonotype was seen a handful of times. CDR3 residues: CASSSPRAHYGYTF. The DNA for the CDR3 is TGTGCCAGCAGTTCCCCCCGGGCCCACTATGGCTACACCTTC. This chain links TRBV6-5 with TRBJ1-2; D unresolved. This CDR3 spans 14 amino acids. V lost 4 bases to trimming and J lost 3 bases, with 12 bases between them. Germline values: CDR1 MNHEY, CDR2 SVGAGI.

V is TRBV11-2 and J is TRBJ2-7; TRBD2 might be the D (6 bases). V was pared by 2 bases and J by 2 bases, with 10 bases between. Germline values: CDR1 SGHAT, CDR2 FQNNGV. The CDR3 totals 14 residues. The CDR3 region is CASSLNWGAYEQYF. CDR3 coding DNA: TGTGCCAGCAGCTTAAATTGGGGGGCCTACGAGCAGTACTTC.

The CDR3: CASSVVQGRNNEQFF. DNA for the CDR3: TGTGCCAGCAGCGTAGTCCAGGGCCGAAACAATGAGCAGTTCTTC. The gene calls are TRBV9 and TRBJ2-1; the D gene is possibly TRBD1 (5 bases). The CDR3 totals 15 residues. Germline CDR1 and CDR2: SGDLS and YYNGEE. Trimming shortened V by 0 bases and J by 5 bases, and 12 bases separated the two germline ends.

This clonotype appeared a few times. As DNA, the CDR3 is TGCGCCAGCAGCCCCAAACAGGGGGGACAAGAGACCCAGTACTTC. The encoded protein is CASSPKQGGQETQYF. J is TRBJ2-5 and V is TRBV5-1; 8 bases agree with TRBD1. V dropped 4 bases and J dropped 2; count of bases not matched to a gene: 7. The germline V gene has CDR1 SGHRS and CDR2 YFSETQ. This CDR3 comprises 15 residues. The full variable domain, with the rest looked up from reference TRBV5-1 and TRBJ2-5, is KAGVTQTPRYLIKTRGQQVTLSCSPISGHRSVSWYQQTPGQGLQFLFEYFSETQRNKGNFPGRFSGRQFSNSRSEMNVSTLELGDSALYLCASSPKQGGQETQYFGPGTRLLVL.

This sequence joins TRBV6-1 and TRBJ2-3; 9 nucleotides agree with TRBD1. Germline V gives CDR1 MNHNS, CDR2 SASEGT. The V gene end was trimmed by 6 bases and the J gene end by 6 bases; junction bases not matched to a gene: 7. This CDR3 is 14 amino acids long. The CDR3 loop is CASRQQGARDTQYF. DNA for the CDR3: TGTGCCAGCAGGCAACAGGGGGCGCGGGATACGCAGTATTTT.

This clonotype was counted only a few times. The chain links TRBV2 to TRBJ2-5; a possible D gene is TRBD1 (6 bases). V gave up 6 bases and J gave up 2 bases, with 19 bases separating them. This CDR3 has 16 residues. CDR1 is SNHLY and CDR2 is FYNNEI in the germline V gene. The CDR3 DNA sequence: TGTGCCAGCAGGCTGGGTGGGGCAGGGACACAAGAGACCCAGTACTTC. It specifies CASRLGGAGTQETQYF.

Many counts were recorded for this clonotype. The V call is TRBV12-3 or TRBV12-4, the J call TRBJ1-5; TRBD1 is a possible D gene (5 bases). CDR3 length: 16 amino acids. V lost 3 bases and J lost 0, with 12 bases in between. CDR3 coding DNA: TGTGCCAGCAGTTTGGGGGGGTTGTCTAGCAATCAGCCCCAGCATTTT. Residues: CASSLGGLSSNQPQHF.

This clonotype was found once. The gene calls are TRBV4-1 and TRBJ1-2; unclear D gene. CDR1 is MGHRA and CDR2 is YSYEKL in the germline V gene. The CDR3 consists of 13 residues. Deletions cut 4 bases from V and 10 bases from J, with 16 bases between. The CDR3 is CASSPSGVGDYTF. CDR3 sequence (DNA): TGCGCCAGCAGCCCGAGCGGAGTCGGGGACTACACCTTC.

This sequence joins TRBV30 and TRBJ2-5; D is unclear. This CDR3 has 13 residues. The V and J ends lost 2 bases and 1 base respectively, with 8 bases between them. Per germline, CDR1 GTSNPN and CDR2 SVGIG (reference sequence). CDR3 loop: CAWSFGIQETQYF. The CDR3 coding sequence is TGTGCCTGGAGTTTCGGCATCCAAGAGACCCAGTACTTC.

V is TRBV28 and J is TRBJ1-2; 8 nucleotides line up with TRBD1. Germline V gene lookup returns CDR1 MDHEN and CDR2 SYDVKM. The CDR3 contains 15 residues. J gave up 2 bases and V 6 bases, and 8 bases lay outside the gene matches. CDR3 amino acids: CASRGTGVTNYGYTF. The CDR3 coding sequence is TGTGCCAGCAGAGGGACAGGCGTCACCAACTATGGCTACACCTTC.

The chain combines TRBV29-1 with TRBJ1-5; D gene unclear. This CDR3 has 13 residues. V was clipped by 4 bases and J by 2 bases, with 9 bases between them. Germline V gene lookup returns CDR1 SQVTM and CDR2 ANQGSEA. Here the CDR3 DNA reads TGCAGCGTTGGTAAGGAAGGCAATCAGCCCCAGCATTTT. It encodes CSVGKEGNQPQHF.